Listed below are T cell receptor beta chains from one sample, sequenced in a study of lymphopenia after photon versus proton radiotherapy. Libraries were prepared by immunoSEQ multiplex PCR; TCRdb keeps only in-frame clonotypes and omits some of them. Among 150,000 or so clones listed, 75% to 90% were seen once. The sample was peripheral blood, taken from a patient treated with photon-based radiotherapy. The receptor source for this set is a man aged 45-65 years with gastric cancer. Both conserved end residues are part of each CDR3. The D gene is left open where the match is weak. Expanded clones are given a class, and other clones once, few, many or no size at all.

V gene	clone size	D gene	J gene	CDR3 DNA	CDR3 protein
TRBV10-3	.	TRBD1	TRBJ2-5	TGTGCCATCAGTGGGGGACAGCGGCCGACCCAAGAGACCCAGTACTTC	CAISGGQRPTQETQYF
TRBV5-6	.	.	TRBJ2-5	TGTGCCAGCGGATTCGGGGGGCAGACCCAGTACTTC	CASGFGGQTQYF
TRBV15	.	TRBD1	TRBJ2-1	TGTGCCACCAGCACCAGAAAGGGGGCCCGTCGACGGTTCTTC	CATSTRKGARRRFF
TRBV9	.	.	TRBJ1-1	TGTGCCAGCAGCGTCAACGGAGAAGGAACTGAAGCTTTCTTT	CASSVNGEGTEAFF
TRBV30	.	.	TRBJ2-7	TGTGCCTGGAGTAAGGGACTCCTCTACGAGCAGTACTTC	CAWSKGLLYEQYF
TRBV30	.	.	TRBJ2-3	TGTGCCTGGAGCCCCTCCTTGGGAGCAGATACGCAGTATTTT	CAWSPSLGADTQYF
TRBV2	.	.	TRBJ1-2	TGTGCCAGCACCGAAAGATCCTATGGCTACACCTTC	CASTERSYGYTF
TRBV5-1	few	.	TRBJ1-1	TGCGCCAGCAGCTTGGAGGACGGGAACACTGAAGCTTTCTTT	CASSLEDGNTEAFF
TRBV5-1	.	TRBD2	TRBJ2-7	TGCGCCAGCAGCTTGATCCCAGGGACTAAATTCTACGAGCAGTACTTC	CASSLIPGTKFYEQYF
TRBV9	once	TRBD1	TRBJ1-3	TGTGCCAGCAGCGCTACGGGACAGGTCTCTGGAAACACCATATATTTT	CASSATGQVSGNTIYF
TRBV5-1	.	.	TRBJ2-7	TGCGCCAGCAGCCCTTCCGGGTACGAGCAGTACTTC	CASSPSGYEQYF
TRBV18	.	.	TRBJ2-3	TGTGCCAGCTCACCGGCGGGACAGCCCACAGATACGCAGTATTTT	CASSPAGQPTDTQYF
TRBV9	.	TRBD2	TRBJ2-7	TGTGCCAGCAGCGTAGCTGGACTAGCGGGAGTTCCGTACGAGCAGTACTTC	CASSVAGLAGVPYEQYF
TRBV7-8	.	TRBD2	TRBJ2-3	TGTGCCAGCAGCCGGTCCGTGGGAGGGAGCACAGATACGCAGTATTTT	CASSRSVGGSTDTQYF
TRBV28	.	.	TRBJ2-1	TGTGCCAGCGATTCGGTATGGGGCAATGAGCAGTTCTTC	CASDSVWGNEQFF
TRBV7-8	.	.	TRBJ2-5	TGTGCCAGCAGCCCACGGGAGACCCAGTACTTC	CASSPRETQYF
TRBV30	.	TRBD2	TRBJ2-7	TGTGCCTGGAGGTCTACTAGCGGGGGATTCTCCTACGAGCAGTACTTC	CAWRSTSGGFSYEQYF
TRBV30	.	TRBD2	TRBJ2-1	TGTGCCTGGAGTCTCAGCGGGAGGCGGGGTGAGCAGTTCTTC	CAWSLSGRRGEQFF
TRBV6-5	.	.	TRBJ2-7	TGTGCCAGCAGTTACTGGGGGGGCAGCTACGAGCAGTACTTC	CASSYWGGSYEQYF
TRBV5-4	.	.	TRBJ2-2	TGTGCCAGCAGCTTTCAGGGGACCACCGGGGAGCTGTTTTTT	CASSFQGTTGELFF
TRBV18	.	TRBD1	TRBJ1-2	TGTGCCAGCTCACCGGGGGGACAGGGAGAGTTATATGGCTACACCTTC	CASSPGGQGELYGYTF
TRBV30	.	TRBD1	TRBJ2-7	TGTGCCTGGAGGAGACCGGGACAGGGGTACGAGCAGTACTTC	CAWRRPGQGYEQYF
TRBV7-9	.	TRBD2	TRBJ2-3	TGTGCCAGCAGCTTAGGAGAGCTAGCGGGCGATACGCAGTATTTT	CASSLGELAGDTQYF
TRBV9	.	TRBD2	TRBJ2-1	TGTGCCAGCAGCCCCTGGAGCGGGAGCTCCTACAATGAGCAGTTCTTC	CASSPWSGSSYNEQFF
TRBV7-2	.	TRBD2	TRBJ2-5	TGTGCCAGCAGCTTAGTTGGGACTAGCGCCCAAGAGACCCAGTACTTC	CASSLVGTSAQETQYF
TRBV7-9	few	TRBD1	TRBJ1-5	TGTGCCAGCAGCCCCGGGACAGGGAGTCAGCCCCAGCATTTT	CASSPGTGSQPQHF
TRBV7-2	.	TRBD2	TRBJ2-2	TGTGCCAGCAGCCTCACTAGCGACAACACCGGGGAGCTGTTTTTT	CASSLTSDNTGELFF
TRBV5-1	.	TRBD2	TRBJ2-5	TGCGCCAGCAGCTTCAGTAGCGGGAGGGCCGAGACCCAGTACTTC	CASSFSSGRAETQYF
TRBV5-1	once	.	TRBJ2-7	TGCGCCAGCAGCTTGGTTGTAGCGCCCTACGAGCAGTACTTC	CASSLVVAPYEQYF
TRBV7-2	.	.	TRBJ2-1	TGTGCCAGCAGCTTGGACCCCAGCTCCTACAATGAGCAGTTCTTC	CASSLDPSSYNEQFF
TRBV5-6	.	.	TRBJ1-1	TGTGCCAGCAGCTTGGCCGAATTTTCGGGGGGAGATTTT	CASSLAEFSGGDF
TRBV7-2	many	.	TRBJ1-2	TGTGCCAGCAGCTCCGGACCGCTATTTGGCTACACCTTC	CASSSGPLFGYTF
TRBV2	few	TRBD1	TRBJ1-5	TGTGCCAGCAGTGGGACAGGGAATCAGCCCCAGCATTTT	CASSGTGNQPQHF
TRBV6-1	.	.	TRBJ1-3	TGTGCCAGCAGTGGATCACTACAGGGCTCTGGAAACACCATATATTTT	CASSGSLQGSGNTIYF
TRBV27	.	TRBD1	TRBJ1-2	TGTGCCAGCAGTTTAGGACGGACAGGGTTCTATGGCTACACCTTC	CASSLGRTGFYGYTF
TRBV14	.	.	TRBJ2-1	TGTGCCAGCAGCCAAGAATGGTCCAGCCACACTTACAATGAGCAGTTCTTC	CASSQEWSSHTYNEQFF
TRBV7-3	.	.	TRBJ2-7	TGTGCCAGCAGCTTAGAGGCAGGGTTCAACGAGCAGTACTTC	CASSLEAGFNEQYF
TRBV5-1	.	.	TRBJ2-7	TGCGCCAGCAGCTTGGTACCTCAAACCATTATGGGGGAGCAGTACTTC	CASSLVPQTIMGEQYF
TRBV11-2	.	.	TRBJ2-5	TGTGCCAGCAGCTCAGAAGTACTAACCCAGTACTTC	CASSSEVLTQYF
TRBV18	.	.	TRBJ2-7	TGTGCCAGCTCACCACCGGACAGTTCCTACGAGCAGTACTTC	CASSPPDSSYEQYF
TRBV5-1	.	.	TRBJ2-7	TGCGCCAGCAGCTTCGGGGGTTACGAGCAGTACTTC	CASSFGGYEQYF
TRBV29-1	.	.	TRBJ2-5	TGCAGCGTTAGTCAAGAGACCCAGTACTTC	CSVSQETQYF
TRBV18	.	.	TRBJ2-1	TGTGCCAGCTCTTCGGACTTGGGCAATGAGCAGTTCTTC	CASSSDLGNEQFF
TRBV28	.	.	TRBJ1-2	TGTGCCAGCAGTCCTAGCGTGCGTGGCTACACCTTC	CASSPSVRGYTF
TRBV19	.	TRBD2	TRBJ2-5	TGTGCCAGTAGTATGGGAGGGGCCGGGACCCAGTACTTC	CASSMGGAGTQYF
TRBV7-6	.	.	TRBJ1-1	TGTGCCAGCAGCTTAGGGCTGGGAGGGTACACTGAAGCTTTCTTT	CASSLGLGGYTEAFF
TRBV6-1	.	.	TRBJ2-3	TGTGCCAGTGAGGCACCCGGACCCCCCACAGATACGCAGTATTTT	CASEAPGPPTDTQYF
TRBV5-4	.	TRBD2	TRBJ2-3	TGTGCCAGCAGCCCCGGGGGGCTAGCGGGAGCCCAAAGCACAGATACGCAGTATTTT	CASSPGGLAGAQSTDTQYF